These T cell receptor beta chains were read from a single sample in a study of blood T cell repertoires in COVID-19. Method: immunoSEQ multiplex PCR; TCRdb's copy keeps in-frame clones and lacks some. Among about 58,000 clones, approximately 89% were seen once, and the ten largest hold roughly an eighth. Sequenced: peripheral blood. These receptors were taken from a woman aged 55-69 years with active COVID-19. Each CDR3 is given with its conserved first and last residue. The order of the fields is V gene, clone size, D gene, CDR3 length, J gene, CDR3 DNA, CDR3 protein. A D gene is named only where the DNA matches it firmly. Rows may omit the clone size; those that give it use once, few, many or a size class.

v_call: TRBV3-1/TRBV3-2; clone_size: -; d_call: -; cdr3_length: 15; j_call: TRBJ2-7; cdr3_nt: TGTGCCAGCAGCCAAGAAACTCGAAACCCCTACGAGCAGTACTTC; cdr3_aa: CASSQETRNPYEQYF
v_call: TRBV5-4; clone_size: -; d_call: TRBD1; cdr3_length: 13; j_call: TRBJ2-5; cdr3_nt: TGTGCCAGCAGCAGGGACAGTCAAGAGACCCAGTACTTC; cdr3_aa: CASSRDSQETQYF
v_call: TRBV27; clone_size: -; d_call: -; cdr3_length: 13; j_call: TRBJ1-2; cdr3_nt: TGTGCCAGCAGTTTTACAGCCAACTATGGCTACACCTTC; cdr3_aa: CASSFTANYGYTF
v_call: TRBV5-1; clone_size: -; d_call: TRBD1; cdr3_length: 15; j_call: TRBJ1-2; cdr3_nt: TGCGCCAGCAGCTTGGCCTTCGGGGGACAGGGCGGCTACACCTTC; cdr3_aa: CASSLAFGGQGGYTF
v_call: TRBV29-1; clone_size: -; d_call: TRBD1; cdr3_length: 13; j_call: TRBJ1-6; cdr3_nt: TGCAGCGTAGCGACAGGGTTTAATTCACCCCTCCACTTT; cdr3_aa: CSVATGFNSPLHF
v_call: TRBV3-1/TRBV3-2; clone_size: few; d_call: TRBD2; cdr3_length: 15; j_call: TRBJ2-7; cdr3_nt: TGTGCCAGCAGCCAAGCTAGCGGGGCGCCCTACGAGCAGTACTTC; cdr3_aa: CASSQASGAPYEQYF
v_call: TRBV9; clone_size: -; d_call: -; cdr3_length: 14; j_call: TRBJ1-2; cdr3_nt: TGTGCCAGCAGCGTAGCAGCACAGGGACATGGCTACACCTTC; cdr3_aa: CASSVAAQGHGYTF
v_call: TRBV19; clone_size: -; d_call: -; cdr3_length: 13; j_call: TRBJ2-5; cdr3_nt: TGTGCCAGTAAAAAGGGGATCTTGGAGACCCAGTACTTC; cdr3_aa: CASKKGILETQYF
v_call: TRBV30; clone_size: -; d_call: TRBD2; cdr3_length: 13; j_call: TRBJ2-5; cdr3_nt: TGTGCCTGGAGTGGGGGGGGAGGGGAGACCCAGTACTTC; cdr3_aa: CAWSGGGGETQYF
v_call: TRBV5-1; clone_size: -; d_call: -; cdr3_length: 13; j_call: TRBJ1-2; cdr3_nt: TGCGCCAGCAGCTTGGTACAGGACTATGGCTACACCTTC; cdr3_aa: CASSLVQDYGYTF
v_call: TRBV2; clone_size: -; d_call: TRBD2; cdr3_length: 14; j_call: TRBJ2-3; cdr3_nt: TGTGCCAGCACCCAGCGGGGGGGCGCAGATACGCAGTATTTT; cdr3_aa: CASTQRGGADTQYF
v_call: TRBV2; clone_size: -; d_call: TRBD2; cdr3_length: 15; j_call: TRBJ2-3; cdr3_nt: TGTGCCAGCAGTTTAGCGGGGGGGCTTCCAGATACGCAGTATTTT; cdr3_aa: CASSLAGGLPDTQYF
v_call: TRBV19; clone_size: once; d_call: -; cdr3_length: 13; j_call: TRBJ1-5; cdr3_nt: TGTGCCAGTAGTATAGTCAGGGGCGAGCCCCAGCATTTT; cdr3_aa: CASSIVRGEPQHF
v_call: TRBV25-1; clone_size: -; d_call: -; cdr3_length: 14; j_call: TRBJ2-3; cdr3_nt: TGTGCCAGCAGTGGGGCCGCCTCACTAGATACGCAGTATTTT; cdr3_aa: CASSGAASLDTQYF
v_call: TRBV10-3; clone_size: few; d_call: TRBD1; cdr3_length: 16; j_call: TRBJ1-3; cdr3_nt: TGTGCCATCAGTGACGGGACAGGGAGTTCTGGAAACACCATATATTTT; cdr3_aa: CAISDGTGSSGNTIYF
v_call: TRBV10-3; clone_size: -; d_call: -; cdr3_length: 14; j_call: TRBJ1-1; cdr3_nt: TGTGCCATCAGTGAAGGGCAGGGGAACACTGAAGCTTTCTTT; cdr3_aa: CAISEGQGNTEAFF
v_call: TRBV12-3/TRBV12-4; clone_size: -; d_call: -; cdr3_length: 13; j_call: TRBJ2-7; cdr3_nt: TGTGCCAGCAACCAGGGGTTCAACTACGAGCAGTACTTC; cdr3_aa: CASNQGFNYEQYF
v_call: TRBV4-1; clone_size: -; d_call: TRBD1; cdr3_length: 16; j_call: TRBJ1-1; cdr3_nt: TGCGCCAGCAGCCAAGAGCGACAGGGAGGAAGGACTGAAGCTTTCTTT; cdr3_aa: CASSQERQGGRTEAFF
v_call: TRBV18; clone_size: -; d_call: -; cdr3_length: 13; j_call: TRBJ1-1; cdr3_nt: TGTGCCAGCTCACAACAGGGTGGCACTGAAGCTTTCTTT; cdr3_aa: CASSQQGGTEAFF
v_call: TRBV5-4; clone_size: -; d_call: -; cdr3_length: 14; j_call: TRBJ1-2; cdr3_nt: TGTGCCAGCAGCCAGATGGGGGGGGATCTGGGCTACACCTTC; cdr3_aa: CASSQMGGDLGYTF
v_call: TRBV11-3; clone_size: -; d_call: TRBD1; cdr3_length: 17; j_call: TRBJ1-1; cdr3_nt: TGTGCCAGCAGCTTATCGGCCGGGACAGGGCAGAACACTGAAGCTTTCTTT; cdr3_aa: CASSLSAGTGQNTEAFF
v_call: TRBV2; clone_size: -; d_call: TRBD1; cdr3_length: 14; j_call: TRBJ1-6; cdr3_nt: TGTGCCAGCAGCCTCGACAGGGGGAGTTCACCCCTCCACTTT; cdr3_aa: CASSLDRGSSPLHF
v_call: TRBV7-9; clone_size: once; d_call: TRBD1; cdr3_length: 16; j_call: TRBJ2-3; cdr3_nt: TGTGCCAGCAGCTTAACAGGGGGTGAAGGCACAGATACGCAGTATTTT; cdr3_aa: CASSLTGGEGTDTQYF
v_call: TRBV24-1; clone_size: -; d_call: TRBD2; cdr3_length: 15; j_call: TRBJ2-3; cdr3_nt: TGTGCCGGTCGTCGTGGGCTAGCGGGGACAGATACGCAGTATTTT; cdr3_aa: CAGRRGLAGTDTQYF
v_call: TRBV12-3/TRBV12-4; clone_size: once; d_call: -; cdr3_length: 11; j_call: TRBJ1-2; cdr3_nt: TGTGCCAGCAGGGGGAGCTATGGCTACACCTTC; cdr3_aa: CASRGSYGYTF
v_call: TRBV3-1/TRBV3-2; clone_size: -; d_call: -; cdr3_length: 15; j_call: TRBJ1-1; cdr3_nt: TGTGCCAGCAGTTCGACAGGAGCAATGAACACTGAAGCTTTCTTT; cdr3_aa: CASSSTGAMNTEAFF
v_call: TRBV24-1; clone_size: -; d_call: -; cdr3_length: 15; j_call: TRBJ2-7; cdr3_nt: TGTGCCACCAGTGATTCGGGACTGAAGAGATACGAGCAGTACTTC; cdr3_aa: CATSDSGLKRYEQYF